These 20 T cell receptor beta chains were sequenced from one sample in a study of CD8 T cells in ankylosing spondylitis. TCRdb used MiXCR to reprocess the 5' RACE reads, holding one entry per CDR3 protein. The table records about 42,000 distinct CDR3 sequences, less than 3.5% of them present only once. The sequenced sample consisted of blood, either unsorted or a sorted T cell fraction (not recorded which). The receptors shown here come from a male donor with ankylosing spondylitis or in good health (not recorded which).

The chain combines TRBV9 with TRBJ1-1; D not resolved. CDR1 is SGDLS, CDR2 YYNGEE, per germline. This CDR3 is 14 amino acids long. V was cut by 0 bases and J by 10 bases, with 16 bases left in between. The CDR3 nucleotides read TGTGCCAGCAGCGTAGGTACCAGTTCGGTGATAGCTTTCTTT. Protein: CASSVGTSSVIAFF.

The table lists this clonotype with many counts. The chain uses TRBV9 and TRBJ2-4, with D maybe TRBD1 (6 bases). CDR1 SGDLS and CDR2 YYNGEE come from the germline V gene. The CDR3 is 15 amino acids. The V end was cut by 0 bases, the J end by 8 bases, with 15 bases between. The CDR3 reads CASSVGPGARDIQYF. DNA of the CDR3: TGTGCCAGCAGCGTAGGCCCAGGGGCACGGGACATTCAGTACTTC. Supplemented by reference TRBV9 and TRBJ2-4, the full variable domain reads DSGVTQTPKHLITATGQRVTLRCSPRSGDLSVYWYQQSLDQGLQFLIQYYNGEERAKGNILERFSAQQFPDLHSELNLSSLELGDSALYFCASSVGPGARDIQYFGAGTRLSVL.

This clonotype was detected many times. The chain couples TRBV9 to TRBJ1-2; 9 nucleotides line up with TRBD1. CDR3 length: 14 residues. Germline V lookup: CDR1 SGDLS, CDR2 YYNGEE. V shed 0 bases, J shed 5 bases, and the junction held 2 bases outside the gene matches. In DNA, the CDR3 is TGTGCCAGCAGCGTAGCGACAGGGGGATATGGCTACACCTTC. This gives the protein CASSVATGGYGYTF. The full variable domain, rest sourced from reference TRBV9 and TRBJ1-2, is DSGVTQTPKHLITATGQRVTLRCSPRSGDLSVYWYQQSLDQGLQFLIQYYNGEERAKGNILERFSAQQFPDLHSELNLSSLELGDSALYFCASSVATGGYGYTFGSGTRLTVV.

This clonotype was seen at least ten times. The chain employs TRBV9 and TRBJ2-4; tentative D call: TRBD2 (7 bases). V lost 3 bases to trimming and J lost 6 bases, with 13 bases between them. This CDR3 has 14 amino acids. CDR1 and CDR2 from the germline V gene are SGDLS and YYNGEE. Here the CDR3 reads CASSGRGPGNIQYF. The CDR3 bases are TGTGCCAGCAGCGGGCGGGGGCCGGGAAACATTCAGTACTTC.

This clonotype was observed at least ten times. The rearrangement joins TRBV9 to TRBJ2-4; 7 positions match TRBD1. V shed 0 bases, J shed 9 bases, and the junction held 6 bases outside the gene matches. The CDR3 has 14 residues. Germline CDR1 reads SGDLS; CDR2 reads YYNGEE. CDR3 sequence (DNA): TGTGCCAGCAGCGTAGACCCGACAGGGATCATTCAGTACTTC. Residues: CASSVDPTGIIQYF. Variable domain in full (rest from reference TRBV9 and TRBJ2-4): DSGVTQTPKHLITATGQRVTLRCSPRSGDLSVYWYQQSLDQGLQFLIQYYNGEERAKGNILERFSAQQFPDLHSELNLSSLELGDSALYFCASSVDPTGIIQYFGAGTRLSVL.

This clonotype was observed at least ten times. The V gene is TRBV9, the J gene TRBJ2-3, with no clear D. V dropped 3 bases and J dropped 4 bases, with 9 bases sitting between them. The CDR3 spans 13 residues. Germline V gene sequence: CDR1 SGDLS, CDR2 YYNGEE. The DNA of the CDR3 is TGTGCCAGCAGCGCAAGAGTAGCAGATACGCAGTATTTT. This gives the protein CASSARVADTQYF.

This clonotype occurred many times. The V call is TRBV9, the J call TRBJ2-1; 8 positions match TRBD2. In germline, CDR1 is SGDLS, CDR2 YYNGEE. The CDR3 runs 12 residues. The ends lost 4 bases at V and 14 bases at J; junction bases unmatched: 8. The CDR3 DNA reads as TGTGCCAGCAGCACGGGGGGGACTAGGAAGTTCTTC. This sequence encodes CASSTGGTRKFF.

This clonotype came up many times. The chain joins TRBV9 to TRBJ2-1; 10 bases agree with TRBD2. The CDR3 runs to 15 residues. Trimming cost V 2 bases and J 6 bases; bases outside gene matches: 5. CDR1 SGDLS and CDR2 YYNGEE come from the germline V gene. Here the CDR3 DNA reads TGTGCCAGCAGCGTCGGGACTAGCGCCCCCAATGAGCAGTTCTTC. Its translation: CASSVGTSAPNEQFF.

This clonotype was counted at least ten times. The chain carries TRBV9 and TRBJ1-1; D not certain. The V gene's germline CDR1 is SGDLS and CDR2 YYNGEE. There are 13 residues in the CDR3. Between the trimmed V and J ends, which lost 4 bases and 6 bases, there was a span of 13 bases. The CDR3 is CASSLNSEAEAFF. CDR3 bases: TGTGCCAGCAGCTTAAACTCCGAGGCTGAAGCTTTCTTT.

The sample holds many counts of this clonotype. The chain carries TRBV9 and TRBJ1-1; TRBD1 agrees at 8 bases. This CDR3 has 14 amino acids. The germline V gene has CDR1 SGDLS and CDR2 YYNGEE. J lost 4 bases, V lost 3 bases, and 5 bases had no gene match. For the CDR3, the DNA is TGTGCCAGCAGCGGAACAACAGGGGGCACTGAAGCTTTCTTT. This codes for CASSGTTGGTEAFF.

This clonotype has a handful of counts. The rearrangement links TRBV9 to TRBJ2-1, with TRBD2 matching over 16 bases. Trimming removed 4 bases from V and 7 bases from J; junction bases left unmatched: 2. Germline V CDR1 and CDR2: SGDLS, YYNGEE. The CDR3 covers 15 residues. The CDR3 is CASSRGLAGGNEQFF. The CDR3 DNA sequence: TGTGCCAGCAGCCGGGGACTAGCGGGAGGGAATGAGCAGTTCTTC.

This clonotype was counted at least ten times. This chain links TRBV9 with TRBJ2-2, with 10 bases fitting TRBD2. V trimming: 0 bases; J trimming: 4 bases; junction bases outside the gene matches: 3. CDR1 and CDR2 from the germline V gene are SGDLS and YYNGEE. The CDR3 consists of 16 residues. CDR3 protein: CASSVGVAGGTGELFF. The CDR3 region has the DNA TGTGCCAGCAGCGTAGGTGTAGCGGGGGGCACCGGGGAGCTGTTTTTT.

This clonotype was found many times. CDR3 sequence (DNA): TGTGCCAGCAGCGTAGACCCGACAGGGAACACTGAAGCTTTCTTT. Protein: CASSVDPTGNTEAFF. The chain is built from TRBV9 and TRBJ1-1; D perhaps matches TRBD1 (6 bases). Trimming removed 0 bases at V and 1 base at J, with 10 bases between. CDR1 and CDR2 (germline): SGDLS, YYNGEE. The length of the CDR3 is 15 residues. The full variable domain, in which reference TRBV9 and TRBJ1-1 provide the parts outside the CDR3, is DSGVTQTPKHLITATGQRVTLRCSPRSGDLSVYWYQQSLDQGLQFLIQYYNGEERAKGNILERFSAQQFPDLHSELNLSSLELGDSALYFCASSVDPTGNTEAFFGQGTRLTVV.

This clonotype showed up many times. The V gene is TRBV27, the J gene TRBJ2-7; 7 bases map to TRBD2. There are 17 residues in the CDR3. CDR1 is MNHEY, CDR2 SMNVEV, per germline (reference sequence). V shed 9 bases and J 1 base; nucleotides not matched to a gene: 18. Here the CDR3 reads CASHSDRGETRSYEQYF. Written as DNA, the CDR3 is TGTGCCAGTCACTCGGACCGGGGGGAGACCCGATCCTACGAGCAGTACTTC.

This clonotype was recorded many times. CDR3 amino acids: CASSVGSRNTGELFF. The CDR3 DNA follows: TGTGCCAGCAGCGTAGGTAGTAGAAACACCGGGGAGCTGTTTTTT. This chain connects TRBV9 to TRBJ2-2, with D uncertain. The CDR3 contains 15 residues. Trimming removed 0 bases at V and 2 bases at J, with 8 bases between. Germline V gene data show CDR1 as SGDLS and CDR2 as YYNGEE.

This clonotype was observed at least ten times. The rearrangement links TRBV9 to TRBJ1-1; D is unclear. CDR1 SGDLS and CDR2 YYNGEE come from the germline V gene. The germline V and J ends were trimmed by 3 bases and 0 bases, with 6 bases remaining between them. The CDR3 loop spans 13 amino acids. CDR3 amino acids: CASSGFMNTEAFF. CDR3 sequence (DNA): TGTGCCAGCAGCGGATTCATGAACACTGAAGCTTTCTTT.

This clonotype came up many times. The chain couples TRBV9 to TRBJ2-7; possibly TRBD1 or TRBD2 for D (7 bases each). Germline V gives CDR1 SGDLS, CDR2 YYNGEE. The ends were cut back, 1 base at V and 5 bases at J, with 16 bases in the middle. This CDR3 is built from 15 residues. CDR3: CASSVLPGGRDEQYF. Written as DNA, the CDR3 is TGTGCCAGCAGCGTACTCCCAGGGGGGAGGGACGAGCAGTACTTC.

This clonotype was seen at least ten times. V and J are TRBV9 and TRBJ1-2; 9 bases line up with TRBD1. Germline V gives CDR1 SGDLS, CDR2 YYNGEE. Trimming at V came to 0 bases and at J to 8 bases, leaving 5 bases not matched to a gene. This CDR3 has 14 amino acids. In nucleotides, the CDR3 is TGTGCCAGCAGCGTAGTCGCTACAGGGGGCGGCTACACCTTC. Protein product: CASSVVATGGGYTF.

This clonotype showed up many times. J is TRBJ1-3 and V is TRBV9; D unclear. The V end lost 0 bases, the J end lost 4 bases, and 8 bases lay between the germline ends. The CDR3 totals 14 residues. Germline V gives CDR1 SGDLS, CDR2 YYNGEE. DNA of the CDR3: TGTGCCAGCAGCGTAGGGCAAAGGGGAAACACCATATATTTT. It encodes CASSVGQRGNTIYF.

This clonotype was picked up many times. The chain is built from TRBV9 and TRBJ2-1; TRBD1 might be the D (5 bases). V was clipped by 0 bases and J by 7 bases, with 11 bases between them. CDR1 SGDLS and CDR2 YYNGEE come from the germline V gene. The CDR3 is 14 amino acids. The CDR3 DNA reads as TGTGCCAGCAGCGTAGTAGGCAGGGTTAATGAGCAGTTCTTC. Amino acids: CASSVVGRVNEQFF. Full variable domain (rest looked up from reference TRBV9 and TRBJ2-1): DSGVTQTPKHLITATGQRVTLRCSPRSGDLSVYWYQQSLDQGLQFLIQYYNGEERAKGNILERFSAQQFPDLHSELNLSSLELGDSALYFCASSVVGRVNEQFFGPGTRLTVL.